A few counts support the clone carrying this TCR beta chain. Its matching antigen is unknown. This CDR3 is 19 amino acids long. The germline V gene encodes CDR1 DFQATT and CDR2 SNEGSKA (reference sequence). After removal of 0 bases from V and 1 base from J, the junction contained 17 bases not matched to a gene. MiXCR, run by TCRdb on the reads, gives a single entry per CDR3 protein. The table has around 71,000 distinct CDR3 sequences, about 37% seen once. This record comes from a study of T cell repertoires in cytomegalovirus infection. Study overall: The study used recently identified HLA-C-restricted and well-studied HLA-B-restricted CMV epitopes. Study-wide findings and caveats: Accumulated public TCR beta family frequency recognized individuals carrying CMV together with the relevant HLA.

Here the sequenced sample was CD8+ T cells from cultured PBMCs, taken from culture after CMV antigen stimulation. The rearrangement joins TRBV20-1 to TRBJ1-1, with TRBD1 matching over 7 bases. The clonotype comes from a human donor in good health (CMV status not recorded). Some clones in this sample may be carry-over from other donors' samples. The CDR3 region is CSARDFWSGTANKNTEAFF. CDR3 nucleotide sequence: TGCAGTGCTAGAGATTTTTGGTCCGGGACAGCTAACAAGAACACTGAAGCTTTCTTT.